This T cell receptor (beta chain) was sequenced in a study of radiotherapy plus CTLA-4 blockade in lung cancer. The table came from immunoSEQ multiplex PCR; TCRdb's copy has only in-frame clones and leaves some out. This sample carries some 96,000 clones, about 86% of them seen once, and the ten largest clones take 4.9%. Chemo-refractory metastatic non-small-cell lung cancer patients were treated with focal radiation plus CTLA-4 blockade with ipilimumab. This clonotype was sampled from a human donor with non-small cell lung cancer that progressed on radiotherapy plus ipilimumab. Material: peripheral blood, obtained from a patient treated with radiotherapy plus ipilimumab.

The CDR3 coding sequence is TGTGCCAGCAGTCGTCCCGGGAGCTCCTACAATGAGCAGTTCTTC. Translated, it gives CASSRPGSSYNEQFF. The gene calls are TRBV9 and TRBJ2-1, with D possibly matching TRBD2 (6 bases). The CDR3 spans 15 residues. Germline V CDR1 and CDR2: SGDLS, YYNGEE. The V and J ends lost 5 bases and 0 bases respectively, with 12 bases between them.